The present TCR beta chain was sequenced within a study of T-cell memory formation after mild COVID-19. Across the study: Largely donor-specific sequence clusters came from a couple of donors. Study-wide results and caveats: Some clones that responded were present in memory (sampled pre-infection), which suggests cross-reactive memory joined. CD4+ clones that contracted lay mainly in CM and EM; CD8+ ones lay in EMRA.

In the case of this clonotype: Its cognate antigen is unknown.

The CDR3 consists of 16 residues. The V and J ends lost 4 bases and 2 bases, in that order; junction bases with no gene match: 9. Germline V lookup: CDR1 MNHNY, CDR2 SVGAGI (reference sequence). One entry per CDR3 protein results from TCRdb running MiXCR on the 5' RACE reads. The repertoire holds about 430,000 distinct CDR3 sequences, more than 20% seen once, with around 8.7% in the top ten. The rearrangement links TRBV6-6 to TRBJ2-7; 9 bases align to TRBD1. Material for sequencing was PBMCs or a T cell subset sorted from them (not recorded which). The source of this sequence is an adult woman who had mild COVID-19 (a few samples of this study predate the infection). Cell type and time point are not known. The CDR3 sequence: CASSSQRTGDAYEQYF. CDR3 in DNA: TGTGCCAGCAGTTCTCAGAGGACAGGGGATGCCTACGAGCAGTACTTC.